One sample yielded the 15 T cell receptor beta chains listed below, sequenced in a study of blood T cell repertoires in COVID-19. Data came from immunoSEQ multiplex PCR; TCRdb stores just in-frame clones and leaves some out. This sample carries fewer than 35,000 clones, around 87% of them seen once, and the ten largest clones take less than 15%. The sample comprised peripheral blood. The receptors come from a human donor in a cohort sampled during active COVID-19. The donor label of this sample is uncertain.

The rearrangement links TRBV7-2 to TRBJ2-3; TRBD1 is a possible D gene (6 bases). Trimming took off 1 base at V and 6 bases at J, with 11 bases between the two ends. Germline V CDR1 and CDR2: SGHTA, FQGNSA. The CDR3 loop spans 14 amino acids. CDR3 residues: CASSLGAGADTQYF. DNA of the CDR3: TGTGCCAGCAGCTTAGGAGCAGGGGCGGATACGCAGTATTTT.

The CDR3 is CASRHSGGYTF. CDR3 coding DNA: TGTGCCAGCAGGCACTCCGGTGGCTACACCTTC. The V gene is TRBV12-3 or TRBV12-4, the J gene TRBJ1-2; D is uncertain. Trimming stripped 6 bases from V and 7 bases from J, with 9 bases between. This CDR3 contains 11 residues.

The chain is built from TRBV5-1 and TRBJ2-3, with 11 bases matching TRBD2. V lost 0 bases and J lost 4; bases outside the gene matches: 4. Germline V lookup: CDR1 SGHRS, CDR2 YFSETQ. The CDR3 length is 16 residues. CDR3 loop: CASSLVSGGAADTQYF. The CDR3, as DNA: TGCGCCAGCAGCTTGGTTAGCGGGGGGGCGGCAGATACGCAGTATTTT.

This clone was detected only once. The V gene is TRBV20-1, the J gene TRBJ2-4; D perhaps matches TRBD2 (6 bases). The CDR3 sequence is 13 residues long. Germline CDR1 is DFQATT and CDR2 is SNEGSKA (reference sequence). Trimming removed 3 bases at V and 4 bases at J, with 10 bases between. The CDR3 DNA reads as TGCAGTGCTAGTGAGGGACTTAAAAACATTCAGTACTTC. This translates into CSASEGLKNIQYF.

The chain has TRBV7-2 and TRBJ2-5; TRBD2 matches at 8 bases. Germline values: CDR1 SGHTA, CDR2 FQGNSA. V was pared by 5 bases and J by 9 bases, with 2 bases of the junction left unmatched. This CDR3 is built from 11 residues. CDR3 sequence reads: CASSREGAQYF. The CDR3 DNA reads TGTGCCAGCAGCCGGGAGGGTGCCCAGTACTTC.

This sequence joins TRBV7-2 and TRBJ2-2, with TRBD2 identical over 10 bases. The CDR3 consists of 15 residues. CDR1 is SGHTA, CDR2 FQGNSA, per germline. Trimming at V came to 6 bases and at J to 8 bases, leaving 9 bases not matched to a gene. The CDR3 DNA reads as TGTGCCAGCAGTCCACCGGCGGGACTAGCGGGGGAGCTGTTTTTT. This codes for CASSPPAGLAGELFF.

The rearrangement uses TRBV6-2 or TRBV6-3 and TRBJ1-6; D is uncertain. V was pared by 5 bases and J by 0 bases, with 11 bases between. The CDR3 totals 16 residues. Germline V gene data show CDR1 as MNHEY and CDR2 as SVGEGT. The CDR3 is CASSQRGSSYNSPLHF. The DNA of the CDR3 is TGTGCCAGCAGTCAAAGAGGTAGCTCCTATAATTCACCCCTCCACTTT.

The V and J genes are TRBV6-5 and TRBJ1-2, with D possibly matching TRBD1 (6 bases). Trimming left V 7 bases short and J 6 bases short, with 18 bases between. The CDR3 consists of 14 residues. CDR1 and CDR2 (germline): MNHEY, SVGAGI. CDR3 protein: CASMVRGALHGYTF. The CDR3 bases are TGTGCCAGCATGGTTCGGGGGGCGCTTCATGGCTACACCTTC.

The chain uses TRBV5-6 and TRBJ2-3; 10 bases are a match to TRBD2. This CDR3 comprises 16 residues. The junction had 5 bases not matched to a gene; V was cut back by 3 bases and J by 1 base. Germline values: CDR1 SGHDT, CDR2 YYEEEE. The CDR3 DNA reads TGTGCCAGCAGCTACAGGACTAGCGGCCGCACAGATACGCAGTATTTT. Its protein is CASSYRTSGRTDTQYF.

The chain employs TRBV9 and TRBJ1-1; perhaps TRBD1 as D (6 bases). This CDR3 is 14 amino acids long. CDR1 is SGDLS, CDR2 YYNGEE, per germline. Trimming cost V 4 bases and J 1 base, with 11 bases left between them. The CDR3 nucleotides read TGTGCCAGCAGCCCGTGGACAGAGAACACTGAAGCTTTCTTT. Amino acids: CASSPWTENTEAFF. Using reference TRBV9 and TRBJ1-1 for the parts outside the CDR3, the full variable domain is DSGVTQTPKHLITATGQRVTLRCSPRSGDLSVYWYQQSLDQGLQFLIQYYNGEERAKGNILERFSAQQFPDLHSELNLSSLELGDSALYFCASSPWTENTEAFFGQGTRLTVV.

This clone was seen only once. This chain uses TRBV28 with TRBJ1-3, with D tentatively TRBD1 (5 bases). Germline-derived CDR1 and CDR2 are MDHEN and SYDVKM. The CDR3 length is 16 residues. V was shortened by 6 bases and J by 0 bases, with 15 bases between the two germline ends. The CDR3 nucleotides are TGTGCCAGCAGCTCCAGGGCCGTGAGCTCTGGAAACACCATATATTTT. It is translated as CASSSRAVSSGNTIYF.

The V gene is TRBV20-1, the J gene TRBJ2-1; D perhaps matches TRBD2 (5 bases). V shed 4 bases and J shed 9 bases, with 7 bases lying between them. The CDR3 is 10 amino acids. Germline V gene data show CDR1 as DFQATT and CDR2 as SNEGSKA (reference sequence). The CDR3 is CSAISGEQFF. CDR3 bases: TGCAGTGCTATCAGCGGTGAGCAGTTCTTC.

This CDR3 reads CASSYSGQGKSPLHF. As DNA, the CDR3 is TGTGCCAGCAGTTACTCCGGACAGGGCAAATCACCCCTCCACTTT. This sequence joins TRBV6-2 or TRBV6-3 and TRBJ1-6, with 8 bases fitting TRBD1. The germline V gene has CDR1 MNHEY and CDR2 SVGEGT. The CDR3 runs 15 residues. The V and J ends lost 0 bases and 10 bases, in that order; junction bases with no gene match: 5.

V gene TRBV2 combines with J gene TRBJ1-6; 8 bases are shared with TRBD1. The CDR3 consists of 15 residues. Germline V gene lookup returns CDR1 SNHLY and CDR2 FYNNEI. V lost 7 bases to trimming and J lost 9 bases; unmatched junction nucleotides: 11. CDR3: CASITQGGQGSPLHF. CDR3 coding DNA: TGTGCCAGCATAACACAGGGGGGGCAGGGTTCACCCCTCCACTTT. The full variable domain, rest sourced from reference TRBV2 and TRBJ1-6, is EPEVTQTPSHQVTQMGQEVILRCVPISNHLYFYWYRQILGQKVEFLVSFYNNEISEKSEIFDDQFSVERPDGSNFTLKIRSTKLEDSAMYFCASITQGGQGSPLHFGNGTRLTVT.

The CDR3 sequence: CASLGQLSNTGELFF. The DNA for the CDR3 is TGTGCCAGCTTGGGACAGCTCTCGAACACCGGGGAGCTGTTTTTT. The gene calls are TRBV18 and TRBJ2-2; 7 bases map to TRBD1. CDR1 and CDR2 (germline): KGHSH, LQKENI. CDR3 length: 15 residues. V dropped 7 bases and J dropped 0; count of bases not matched to a gene: 5.